These T cell receptor beta chains were read from a single sample in a study of T cell responses to AZD1222 COVID-19 vaccine. Assay used: immunoSEQ multiplex PCR; TCRdb lists only in-frame clones, some missing. The sample carries approximately 100,000 clones, roughly 90% recorded once. Material: peripheral blood, obtained on day 0 of MenACWY control vaccination. The receptors derive from an adult in good health. The CDR3 runs from the conserved cysteine through the conserved F or W. D genes are given only for firm matches. For some rows the clone size is stated as once, few or many, or as a class when expanded; others skip it.

j_call clone_size v_call d_call cdr3_aa cdr3_nt
TRBJ1-4 - TRBV13 TRBD1 CASSPGQANEKLFF TGTGCCAGCAGCCCCGGACAGGCTAATGAAAAACTGTTTTTT
TRBJ1-2 - TRBV6-2/TRBV6-3 - CASSWDILYGYTF TGTGCCAGCAGTTGGGACATCCTCTATGGCTACACCTTC
TRBJ1-4 - TRBV7-9 TRBD1 CASSLAGTEEKLFF TGTGCCAGCAGCCTCGCCGGGACAGAGGAAAAACTGTTTTTT
TRBJ1-1 - TRBV19 - CATLLGTEAFF TGTGCCACCTTGCTGGGCACTGAAGCTTTCTTT
TRBJ1-3 - TRBV7-8 - CASSLAYRTGGNTIYF TGTGCCAGCAGCTTAGCTTATCGGACTGGTGGAAACACCATATATTTT
TRBJ2-2 - TRBV5-1 - CASSLSREAGELFF TGCGCCAGCAGCTTGTCCAGGGAAGCCGGGGAGCTGTTTTTT
TRBJ2-7 - TRBV28 - CASSTQYEQYF TGTGCCAGCAGCACCCAATACGAGCAGTACTTC
TRBJ2-3 - TRBV12-3/TRBV12-4 - CASSLATDTQYF TGTGCCAGCAGTTTAGCGACAGATACGCAGTATTTT
TRBJ2-1 - TRBV11-3 TRBD1 CASSFRGRNNEQFF TGTGCCAGCAGCTTCAGGGGGCGAAACAATGAGCAGTTCTTC
TRBJ1-4 - TRBV20-1 - CSASGTRGDEKLFF TGCAGTGCTAGTGGCACCCGAGGGGATGAAAAACTGTTTTTT
TRBJ2-5 - TRBV5-4 - CASSLATQETQYF TGTGCCAGCAGCTTAGCCACTCAAGAGACCCAGTACTTC
TRBJ2-7 once TRBV19 - CASSIGHSEQYF TGTGCCAGTAGTATAGGCCATAGCGAGCAGTACTTC
TRBJ1-1 - TRBV7-2 TRBD1 CASSALRTGMAEAFF TGTGCCAGCAGCGCCCTAAGGACAGGGATGGCTGAAGCTTTCTTT
TRBJ1-2 - TRBV19 - CASSFPGEANYGYTF TGTGCCAGTAGTTTCCCGGGAGAAGCGAACTATGGCTACACCTTC
TRBJ2-1 - TRBV5-4 TRBD1 CASSLGDRDNEQFF TGTGCCAGCAGCTTGGGGGACAGGGACAATGAGCAGTTCTTC
TRBJ2-2 - TRBV5-1 - CASSLVVGGPTGELFF TGCGCCAGCAGCTTGGTAGTGGGGGGGCCGACCGGGGAGCTGTTTTTT
TRBJ2-3 few TRBV6-2/TRBV6-3 TRBD2 CASSFGTSGVDTQYF TGTGCCAGCAGTTTTGGGACTAGCGGGGTAGATACGCAGTATTTT
TRBJ2-3 - TRBV6-2/TRBV6-3 TRBD2 CASSSGGATDTQYF TGTGCCAGCAGTAGCGGGGGGGCCACAGATACGCAGTATTTT
TRBJ1-2 - TRBV19 TRBD1 CASSRDRGSGYTF TGTGCCAGTAGTAGGGACAGGGGTAGTGGCTACACCTTC
TRBJ2-3 - TRBV5-1 TRBD2 CASSLGRLGLATDTQYF TGCGCCAGCAGCTTGGGCCGACTAGGACTAGCTACAGATACGCAGTATTTT
TRBJ2-7 - TRBV10-3 - CAIRGGREQYF TGTGCCATCAGGGGTGGCCGCGAGCAGTACTTC
TRBJ2-1 - TRBV5-4 - CASSFSGGAYNEQFF TGTGCCAGCAGCTTCAGTGGGGGGGCTTACAATGAGCAGTTCTTC
TRBJ2-7 - TRBV3-1/TRBV3-2 TRBD1 CASSQEPGQRYEQYF TGTGCCAGCAGCCAAGAACCGGGACAGCGCTACGAGCAGTACTTC
TRBJ1-2 - TRBV18 - CASSPATADGYTF TGTGCCAGCTCACCAGCGACAGCGGATGGCTACACCTTC
TRBJ1-5 - TRBV28 - CASSLRTVTYSNQPQHF TGTGCCAGCAGTTTAAGAACAGTGACGTATAGCAATCAGCCCCAGCATTTT
TRBJ1-2 - TRBV9 - CASSALGGYTF TGTGCCAGCAGCGCCCTCGGAGGCTACACCTTC
TRBJ1-3 - TRBV18 - CASSTIRGNTIYF TGTGCCAGCTCAACGATAAGAGGAAACACCATATATTTT
TRBJ2-7 - TRBV11-3 - CASRSYEQYF TGTGCCAGCAGATCGTACGAGCAGTACTTC
TRBJ2-1 once TRBV7-9 - CASSSSTGGPYNEQFF TGTGCCAGCAGCTCGTCGACAGGTGGACCCTACAATGAGCAGTTCTTC
TRBJ1-6 - TRBV18 TRBD1 CASSPLDRGSSPLHF TGTGCCAGCTCACCACTCGACAGGGGGAGTTCACCCCTCCACTTT
TRBJ1-1 - TRBV5-5 TRBD1 CASSFTGVGTEAFF TGTGCCAGCAGCTTTACAGGGGTGGGTACTGAAGCTTTCTTT
TRBJ2-7 - TRBV6-5 - CASSYSFGPTGYEQYF TGTGCCAGCAGTTACTCTTTCGGCCCTACCGGCTACGAGCAGTACTTC
TRBJ2-7 - TRBV5-1 TRBD1 CASSQDRGEQYF TGCGCCAGCAGCCAAGACAGGGGCGAGCAGTACTTC
TRBJ1-6 - TRBV7-8 - CASSLVGHQGSSYNSPLHF TGTGCCAGCAGCTTAGTGGGTCATCAGGGGAGCTCCTATAATTCACCCCTCCACTTT
TRBJ1-4 - TRBV5-1 - CASSLDPGSTNEKLFF TGCGCCAGCAGCTTGGACCCAGGGTCAACTAATGAAAAACTGTTTTTT
TRBJ2-1 - TRBV30 - CAWSAGYNEQFF TGTGCCTGGAGCGCAGGCTACAATGAGCAGTTCTTC
TRBJ1-5 - TRBV6-5 - CASNLERRGNQPQHF TGTGCCAGCAATCTTGAACGGCGGGGCAATCAGCCCCAGCATTTT
TRBJ1-5 - TRBV5-1 TRBD1 CASSPQGAGNQPQHF TGCGCCAGCAGCCCTCAGGGGGCCGGCAATCAGCCCCAGCATTTT
TRBJ2-3 - TRBV5-6 TRBD2 CASSPGTSGGTDTQYF TGTGCCAGCAGCCCCGGGACTAGCGGGGGAACAGATACGCAGTATTTT
TRBJ1-2 - TRBV3-1/TRBV3-2 TRBD1 CASSQVKGALANYGYTF TGTGCCAGCAGCCAAGTTAAGGGGGCTTTAGCTAACTATGGCTACACCTTC
TRBJ2-7 - TRBV14 TRBD2 CASSQGGGSEQYF TGTGCCAGCAGCCAAGGCGGGGGAAGTGAGCAGTACTTC
TRBJ1-4 few TRBV30 - CAWSRGLTNEKLFF TGTGCCTGGAGTCGGGGTCTTACTAATGAAAAACTGTTTTTT